These 15 T cell receptor beta chains were all obtained from the same sample, sequenced in a study of shared clonotypes between healthy human individuals. Clones were read by immunoSEQ multiplex PCR, and TCRdb kept only the in-frame ones, dropping some. The sample includes approximately 2.5 million clones, around nine tenths seen only once; the top ten take around 0.15%. The source material was naive CD4+ T cells sorted from blood. The subset: CD45RA+ positively selected. The receptors were sampled from a man aged 18 to 30 in good health.

The chain joins TRBV18 to TRBJ2-5; 7 bases are shared with TRBD2. The V gene's germline CDR1 is KGHSH and CDR2 LQKENI. The trim removed 8 bases at V and 4 bases at J, leaving 16 bases unmatched. This CDR3 spans 16 amino acids. The DNA of the CDR3 is TGTGCCAGCGCCTTGACGGGGGGAGCAGGTCTAGAGACCCAGTACTTC. It specifies CASALTGGAGLETQYF.

This clone was observed a single time. This rearrangement joins TRBV23-1 to TRBJ1-1, with D possibly TRBD1 on 6 matching bases. TRBV23-1 is flagged as an ORF with uncertain function. This CDR3 is built from 17 residues. V was cut by 7 bases and J by 6 bases, with 27 bases left in between. In nucleotides, the CDR3 is TGCGCCAGCACTCATCCCCCCCGTCGGGGGGCTGGTGCTGAAGCTTTCTTT. This translates into CASTHPPRRGAGAEAFF.

The J gene is TRBJ1-4, the V gene TRBV5-1; D possibly corresponds to TRBD1 (5 bases). This CDR3 comprises 15 residues. The germline V gene encodes CDR1 SGHRS and CDR2 YFSETQ. V lost 4 bases and J lost 4, with 14 bases in between. The CDR3 sequence: CASSAGTASNEKLFF. CDR3 in DNA: TGCGCCAGCAGCGCAGGGACCGCCAGTAATGAAAAACTGTTTTTT.

The V call is TRBV5-4, the J call TRBJ2-5; D not certain. The CDR3 has 14 amino acids. V lost 1 base to trimming and J lost 2 bases, with 9 bases between them. CDR1 SGHNT and CDR2 YYREEE come from the germline V gene (reference sequence). The CDR3 DNA is TGTGCCAGCAGCTTGACAACAGATCAAGAGACCCAGTACTTC. Translation: CASSLTTDQETQYF.

In DNA, the CDR3 is TGTGCCACCCGCCGGGACGGAGGCAATCAGCCCCAGCATTTT. Protein: CATRRDGGNQPQHF. The chain combines TRBV7-2 with TRBJ1-5; tentative D call: TRBD1 (5 bases). The CDR3 runs 14 residues. Germline V gene lookup returns CDR1 SGHTA and CDR2 FQGNSA. Trimming took off 10 bases at V and 2 bases at J, with 15 bases between the two ends.

The chain joins TRBV18 to TRBJ2-7; D remains unclear. The CDR3 has 13 amino acids. Germline V gene lookup returns CDR1 KGHSH and CDR2 LQKENI. The V end lost 4 bases, the J end lost 3 bases, and 10 bases lay between the germline ends. The CDR3 region is CASSLYSNYEQYF. CDR3 in DNA: TGTGCCAGCTCACTCTACTCCAACTACGAGCAGTACTTC.

The genes are TRBV4-1 and TRBJ1-5; D perhaps matches TRBD1 (6 bases). Trimming cost V 6 bases and J 6 bases, with 18 bases left between them. The germline V gene encodes CDR1 MGHRA and CDR2 YSYEKL. The length of the CDR3 is 15 residues. The CDR3 is CASSPDGGGGQPQHF. DNA for the CDR3: TGCGCCAGCAGTCCTGACGGGGGCGGCGGTCAGCCCCAGCATTTT.

V gene TRBV10-3 combines with J gene TRBJ1-6, with TRBD1 as a possible D gene (5 bases). The CDR3 is 16 amino acids. From germline, CDR1 is ENHRY and CDR2 SYGVKD. V lost 4 bases, J lost 0 bases, and 10 bases lay in between. DNA for the CDR3: TGTGCCATCAGTGTTGGGGGGAGCTCCTATAATTCACCCCTCCACTTT. It encodes CAISVGGSSYNSPLHF.

The chain combines TRBV5-4 with TRBJ2-7, with 7 bases identical to TRBD2. The CDR3 is made up of 15 amino acids. V gave up 4 bases and J gave up 7 bases; unmatched junction bases: 14. Germline V lookup: CDR1 SGHNT, CDR2 YYREEE (reference sequence). For the CDR3, the DNA is TGTGCCAGCAGCCCCCGGGAATCGGGGGGATTGGAGCAGTACTTC. This translates into CASSPRESGGLEQYF.

This chain joins TRBV18 and TRBJ1-2; no clear D. The CDR3 totals 14 residues. The V end was cut by 0 bases, the J end by 7 bases, with 12 bases between. Germline CDR1 and CDR2: KGHSH and LQKENI. The CDR3 here is CASSPPKGFSGYTF. The CDR3 coding sequence is TGTGCCAGCTCACCACCCAAAGGGTTCTCTGGCTACACCTTC.

This chain joins TRBV15 and TRBJ2-5, with TRBD2 identical over 7 bases. The V segment lost 0 bases and the J segment 2 bases; nucleotides outside the gene matches: 3. The CDR3 totals 15 residues. The germline V gene encodes CDR1 LNHNV and CDR2 YYDKDF (reference sequence). CDR3 protein: CATSRDGTTQETQYF. CDR3 coding DNA: TGTGCCACCAGCAGAGACGGGACTACGCAAGAGACCCAGTACTTC. The full variable domain, in which reference TRBV15 and TRBJ2-5 provide the parts outside the CDR3, is DAMVIQNPRYQVTQFGKPVTLSCSQTLNHNVMYWYQQKSSQAPKLLFHYYDKDFNNEADTPDNFQSRRPNTSFCFLDIRSPGLGDTAMYLCATSRDGTTQETQYFGPGTRLLVL.

This clone appeared once. J is TRBJ2-1 and V is TRBV28, with 8 bases aligning to TRBD1. CDR3 length: 16 residues. Trimming at V came to 10 bases and at J to 6 bases, leaving 17 bases not matched to a gene. Germline V lookup: CDR1 MDHEN, CDR2 SYDVKM. The CDR3 DNA follows: TGTGCCACCGGGGTCAGAGCTCCTACAGGGGGCAATGAGCAGTTCTTC. Translation: CATGVRAPTGGNEQFF. Using reference TRBV28 and TRBJ2-1 for the parts outside the CDR3, the full variable domain is DVKVTQSSRYLVKRTGEKVFLECVQDMDHENMFWYRQDPGLGLRLIYFSYDVKMKEKGDIPEGYSVSREKKERFSLILESASTNQTSMYLCATGVRAPTGGNEQFFGPGTRLTVL.

The gene calls are TRBV5-4 and TRBJ2-2; TRBD1 might be the D (5 bases). The CDR3 loop spans 16 amino acids. Between the trimmed V and J ends, which lost 1 base and 3 bases, there was a span of 13 bases. Germline V gene lookup returns CDR1 SGHNT and CDR2 YYREEE (reference sequence). CDR3 coding DNA: TGTGCCAGCAGCTTGTGGGGCGTGGGGTACACCGGGGAGCTGTTTTTT. This codes for CASSLWGVGYTGELFF.

The chain is built from TRBV5-5 and TRBJ1-2; tentative D call: TRBD1 (5 bases). Germline V gene data show CDR1 as SGHKS and CDR2 as YYEKEE (reference sequence). V lost 0 bases and J lost 0, with 6 bases in between. CDR3 length: 14 amino acids. The CDR3 region has the DNA TGTGCCAGCAGCTTGGGGACAACTAACTATGGCTACACCTTC. Amino acid sequence: CASSLGTTNYGYTF.

The chain combines TRBV6-6 with TRBJ2-1, with 12 bases matching TRBD1. The CDR3 is 15 residues long. Germline CDR1 reads MNHNY; CDR2 reads SVGAGI (reference sequence). V lost 7 bases and J lost 6; bases outside the gene matches: 7. The CDR3, as DNA: TGTGCCAGCAACTCCGGGACAGGGGGCTCCAATGAGCAGTTCTTC. Translating it yields CASNSGTGGSNEQFF.